This is a list of T cell receptor beta chains from one sample in a study of blood T cell repertoires in COVID-19. Method: immunoSEQ multiplex PCR; TCRdb's copy keeps in-frame clones and lacks some. The data hold 270,000 or so clones, with over 75% observed a single time. The sample was peripheral blood. These receptor sequences come from a human donor in a cohort sampled during active COVID-19. CDR3s include the opening cysteine and the closing phenylalanine or tryptophan.

V gene: TRBV19; J gene: TRBJ2-3; CDR3 protein: CASRDLRRDPTDTQYF
V gene: TRBV20-1; J gene: TRBJ1-1; CDR3 protein: CSACGAVNTEAFF
V gene: TRBV13; J gene: TRBJ1-2; CDR3 protein: CASSAAGFGYTF
V gene: TRBV14; J gene: TRBJ2-1; CDR3 protein: CASSQGPGLGNNEQFF
V gene: TRBV28; J gene: TRBJ2-5; CDR3 protein: CASRHPGGIQETQYF
V gene: TRBV5-1; J gene: TRBJ1-4; CDR3 protein: CASSRGQGGEKLFF
V gene: TRBV29-1; J gene: TRBJ2-5; CDR3 protein: CSGATGSETQYF
V gene: TRBV5-4; J gene: TRBJ1-2; CDR3 protein: CASSSGTGDIGYTF
V gene: TRBV27; J gene: TRBJ2-2; CDR3 protein: CASTPLAGVAGELFF
V gene: TRBV6-6; J gene: TRBJ1-2; CDR3 protein: CASSSAGQTGGYTF
V gene: TRBV6-2/TRBV6-3; J gene: TRBJ2-1; CDR3 protein: CASSYSRGNEQFF
V gene: TRBV7-2; J gene: TRBJ2-3; CDR3 protein: CASSRDRTDTQYF
V gene: TRBV24-1; J gene: TRBJ2-5; CDR3 protein: CATLSEREEETQYF
V gene: TRBV7-2; J gene: TRBJ2-2; CDR3 protein: CASSPRASGNTGELFF
V gene: TRBV20-1; J gene: TRBJ2-1; CDR3 protein: CSARGLNEQFF
V gene: TRBV7-6; J gene: TRBJ2-7; CDR3 protein: CASSQGDLRGEQYF
V gene: TRBV29-1; J gene: TRBJ1-1; CDR3 protein: CSVANTEAFF
V gene: TRBV28; J gene: TRBJ2-7; CDR3 protein: CASSRTGNYEQYF
V gene: TRBV6-2/TRBV6-3; J gene: TRBJ1-6; CDR3 protein: CASSYGQGNSPLHF
V gene: TRBV7-6; J gene: TRBJ2-1; CDR3 protein: CASRSGQGESYNEQFF
V gene: TRBV19; J gene: TRBJ2-5; CDR3 protein: CASSLITTGGETQYF
V gene: TRBV6-5; J gene: TRBJ1-2; CDR3 protein: CASRQDAAAGYTF
V gene: TRBV27; J gene: TRBJ2-3; CDR3 protein: CASRSQGTDTQYF
V gene: TRBV27; J gene: TRBJ2-7; CDR3 protein: CASSLSGTVSYEQYF
V gene: TRBV9; J gene: TRBJ2-2; CDR3 protein: CASSVRTGANTGELFF
V gene: TRBV3-1/TRBV3-2; J gene: TRBJ2-5; CDR3 protein: CASSQDPTGVKETQYF
V gene: TRBV7-6; J gene: TRBJ2-3; CDR3 protein: CASSPVTGELGYTQYF
V gene: TRBV14; J gene: TRBJ2-7; CDR3 protein: CASSQQSTSGSYYEQYF
V gene: TRBV7-2; J gene: TRBJ2-4; CDR3 protein: CASSLSAGVQNIQYF
V gene: TRBV19; J gene: TRBJ1-1; CDR3 protein: CASSITQGEAFF
V gene: TRBV19; J gene: TRBJ1-2; CDR3 protein: CASMGTGVYGYTF
V gene: TRBV6-5; J gene: TRBJ2-7; CDR3 protein: CASRSTQSYEQYF
V gene: TRBV11-2; J gene: TRBJ2-1; CDR3 protein: CASSQGSGSYNEQFF
V gene: TRBV5-1; J gene: TRBJ2-1; CDR3 protein: CASSLTSGIRYNEQFF
V gene: TRBV6-6; J gene: TRBJ2-4; CDR3 protein: CASSQDRENIQYF
V gene: TRBV5-6; J gene: TRBJ2-2; CDR3 protein: CASSAFATNTGELFF
V gene: TRBV10-3; J gene: TRBJ2-5; CDR3 protein: CAIGASGSQETQYF
V gene: TRBV28; J gene: TRBJ1-6; CDR3 protein: CASSTSGIVNSPLHF
V gene: TRBV4-1; J gene: TRBJ1-1; CDR3 protein: CASSQDLNRSEAFF
V gene: TRBV28; J gene: TRBJ2-3; CDR3 protein: CASSSPPQHTDTQYF
V gene: TRBV4-2; J gene: TRBJ2-1; CDR3 protein: CASSQVGTSGSVEQFF
V gene: TRBV30; J gene: TRBJ1-6; CDR3 protein: CAWSVSGAGHSPLHF
V gene: TRBV7-2; J gene: TRBJ2-7; CDR3 protein: CASSLSGDHFYEQYF